These 26 T cell receptor beta chains share one sample of origin, sequenced in a study of cytomegalovirus exposure and HLA in healthy donors. The PCR was carried out with 60 Vbeta primers and 13 Jbeta primers. TCRdb keeps only in-frame clones here, not all; method: immunoSEQ multiplex PCR. The sample lists some 110,000 clones, 81% seen once, with roughly 3.9% in the top ten. Material: PBMCs. The receptors originated from a woman aged 30 to 39 in good health and CMV-seronegative.

This clone was counted once. V gene TRBV4-3 combines with J gene TRBJ2-1; 9 bases line up with TRBD2. The CDR3 is 16 residues long. Germline loops: CDR1 LGHNA, CDR2 YSLEER. With V trimmed by 0 bases and J by 9 bases, 9 bases remained unmatched. This CDR3 reads CASSQDGREGYSEQFF. In DNA, the CDR3 is TGCGCCAGCAGCCAAGACGGGCGGGAGGGGTATAGTGAGCAGTTCTTC.

This chain links TRBV19 with TRBJ2-7; 12 bases are shared with TRBD2. This CDR3 region has 14 residues. Trimming removed 4 bases from V and 6 bases from J; junction bases left unmatched: 4. Germline values: CDR1 LNHDA, CDR2 SQIVND (reference sequence). CDR3 residues: CASSRLAGEPEQYF. CDR3 in DNA: TGTGCCAGTAGTAGACTAGCGGGAGAACCCGAGCAGTACTTC.

The J gene is TRBJ1-1, the V gene TRBV6-1, with 10 bases that match TRBD1. Germline CDR1 is MNHNS and CDR2 is SASEGT. J lost 1 base, V lost 11 bases, and 1 base had no gene match. This CDR3 has 12 amino acids. The CDR3 loop is CAGTGENTEAFF. CDR3 DNA: TGTGCCGGGACAGGGGAGAACACTGAAGCTTTCTTT.

J is TRBJ2-7 and V is TRBV7-9; 7 bases match TRBD2. This CDR3 region has 15 residues. The V gene's germline CDR1 is SEHNR and CDR2 FQNEAQ (reference sequence). V trimming: 5 bases; J trimming: 3 bases; junction bases outside the gene matches: 10. In DNA, the CDR3 is TGTGCCAGCAGCCGGATCGGGGAGGGCAGCTACGAGCAGTACTTC. It yields the protein CASSRIGEGSYEQYF.

The CDR3 DNA sequence: TGCGCCAGCAGTAGTGGTGGGGCCAACGTCCTGACTTTC. Translated: CASSSGGANVLTF. V and J are TRBV5-1 and TRBJ2-6; D gene unclear. Germline V gene lookup returns CDR1 SGHRS and CDR2 YFSETQ. This CDR3 spans 13 amino acids. V lost 5 bases and J 3 bases, leaving 6 bases between the germline ends.

This chain connects TRBV19 to TRBJ2-7; TRBD2 aligns across 8 bases. The CDR3 is 15 residues long. V lost 3 bases, J lost 2 bases, and 6 bases stayed unmatched. CDR1 is LNHDA and CDR2 is SQIVND in the germline V gene (reference sequence). This CDR3 reads CASSMAGGPTYEQYF. Written as DNA, the CDR3 is TGTGCCAGTAGTATGGCGGGGGGACCGACCTACGAGCAGTACTTC.

The gene calls are TRBV2 and TRBJ2-5; D remains unclear. Trimming removed 0 bases at V and 3 bases at J, with 5 bases between. This CDR3 contains 13 residues. Germline values: CDR1 SNHLY, CDR2 FYNNEI. The CDR3: CASSEANEETQYF. The CDR3 DNA reads TGTGCCAGCAGTGAAGCTAATGAAGAGACCCAGTACTTC.

The chain is built from TRBV7-6 and TRBJ2-3; 9 positions agree with TRBD1. J was trimmed by 2 bases and V by 4 bases; bases with no gene match: 4. Germline V lookup: CDR1 SGHVS, CDR2 FNYEAQ. The CDR3 has 15 amino acids. Here the CDR3 DNA reads TGTGCCAGCAGCTCTGGGACAGGGTTCACAGATACGCAGTATTTT. It specifies CASSSGTGFTDTQYF.

The chain has TRBV6-5 and TRBJ2-1; D perhaps matches TRBD2 (6 bases). There are 11 residues in the CDR3. V shed 6 bases and J shed 10 bases, with 10 bases lying between them. Germline-derived CDR1 and CDR2 are MNHEY and SVGAGI. Here the CDR3 DNA reads TGTGCCAGCAGCCCCCGGGAGGAGCAGTTCTTC. The encoded protein is CASSPREEQFF.

In its sample, this clone was seen a few times. CDR3 coding DNA: TGTGCCAGCAGCTTAGATTTTTCGGGGAGCTCCTACAATGAGCAGTTCTTC. The encoded protein is CASSLDFSGSSYNEQFF. The chain recombines TRBV11-2 with TRBJ2-1, with D possibly being TRBD2 (5 bases). With 0 bases removed from V and 0 bases from J, the gap between germline ends came to 12 bases. The CDR3 loop spans 17 amino acids. Germline lookup yields CDR1 SGHAT and CDR2 FQNNGV.

V usage is TRBV30 and J usage is TRBJ2-7; 13 bases are shared with TRBD2. This CDR3 has 13 amino acids. The V gene's germline CDR1 is GTSNPN and CDR2 SVGIG (reference sequence). Germline trimming cut 5 bases from V and 6 bases from J; bases unmatched to any gene: 4. CDR3 amino acids: CAWGLAGDGEQYF. The CDR3 DNA follows: TGTGCCTGGGGACTAGCGGGAGATGGCGAGCAGTACTTC.

Note on this clone: Sequence at one end of the junction differs from germline and may be a read error. This sequence joins TRBV7-9 and TRBJ2-5; tentative D call: TRBD2 (5 bases). Germline V gene lookup returns CDR1 SEHNR and CDR2 FQNEAQ (reference sequence). There are 15 residues in the CDR3. CDR3: CSSRLADYGQQTQYF. The DNA of the CDR3 is TGTTCCAGCCGATTGGCTGACTATGGCCAGCAGACCCAGTACTTC.

The rearrangement links TRBV7-6 to TRBJ2-1; TRBD2 matches at 12 bases. The germline V gene has CDR1 SGHVS and CDR2 FNYEAQ. J lost 0 bases, V lost 5 bases, and 5 bases had no gene match. This CDR3 has 17 amino acids. The CDR3 nucleotides read TGTGCCAGCAGCACTATGACTAGCGGGAGCTCCTACAATGAGCAGTTCTTC. This encodes CASSTMTSGSSYNEQFF.

CDR3 loop: CASSLLGSVTDTQYF. CDR3 sequence (DNA): TGTGCCAGCAGTTTACTCGGGAGTGTGACAGATACGCAGTATTTT. The genes are TRBV27 and TRBJ2-3, with D maybe TRBD2 (6 bases). Trimming pared 2 bases from V and 3 bases from J, leaving 12 bases between. Germline V CDR1 and CDR2: MNHEY, SMNVEV (reference sequence). This CDR3 region has 15 residues.

The chain couples TRBV28 to TRBJ2-7, with 12 bases aligning to TRBD1. This CDR3 spans 15 amino acids. Germline V gene data show CDR1 as MDHEN and CDR2 as SYDVKM. V lost 7 bases to trimming and J lost 5 bases; unmatched junction nucleotides: 9. The CDR3 is CASTEGTGGLDEQYF. The DNA for the CDR3 is TGTGCCAGCACCGAAGGGACAGGGGGCTTAGACGAGCAGTACTTC.

This clone has a single count. This chain uses TRBV12-5 with TRBJ2-7; 7 bases map to TRBD2. V lost 6 bases, J lost 5 bases, and 10 bases stayed unmatched. This CDR3 is built from 14 residues. The germline V gene has CDR1 LGHNT and CDR2 FRNRAP. The CDR3 is CASGTGGRGDEQYF. The DNA of the CDR3 is TGTGCTAGTGGCACCGGGGGGAGAGGGGACGAGCAGTACTTC.

The chain uses TRBV7-9 and TRBJ2-3; TRBD2 aligns across 7 bases. The germline CDR1 and CDR2 sequences are SEHNR and FQNEAQ (reference sequence). CDR3 length equals 15 residues. V shed 5 bases, J shed 0 bases, and the junction held 5 bases outside the gene matches. The DNA of the CDR3 is TGTGCCAGCAGCACTAGCGCGACTAGCACAGATACGCAGTATTTT. As protein: CASSTSATSTDTQYF.

The rearrangement uses TRBV6-1 and TRBJ2-5; D is uncertain. Germline V gives CDR1 MNHNS, CDR2 SASEGT. Trimming took 6 bases from V and 5 from J, leaving 7 bases between them. This CDR3 spans 11 amino acids. DNA of the CDR3: TGTGCCAGCAGCCTCTCGGAGACCCAGTACTTC. Protein product: CASSLSETQYF.

The chain uses TRBV30 and TRBJ2-5; tentative D call: TRBD2 (5 bases). This CDR3 has 11 residues. Germline V lookup: CDR1 GTSNPN, CDR2 SVGIG (reference sequence). Deletions cut 4 bases from V and 5 bases from J, with 8 bases between. CDR3 nucleotide sequence: TGTGCCTGGAATGGAGGCGAGACCCAGTACTTC. This codes for CAWNGGETQYF.

The chain links TRBV14 to TRBJ2-5; no clear D. The CDR3 runs 14 residues. The germline V gene encodes CDR1 SGHDN and CDR2 FVKESK. The V end lost 1 base, the J end lost 7 bases, and 13 bases lay between the germline ends. For the CDR3, the DNA is TGTGCCAGCAGCCAAGCGTTGGTACGCGGGACCCAGTACTTC. It encodes CASSQALVRGTQYF.

Here the CDR3 DNA reads TGTGCCAGCAGCGTAGAAGGACAGGGCCCAAACACCATATATTTT. This codes for CASSVEGQGPNTIYF. The chain recombines TRBV9 with TRBJ1-3; 8 positions match TRBD1. The germline gives CDR1 SGDLS, CDR2 YYNGEE. V shed 0 bases and J 6 bases; nucleotides not matched to a gene: 5. This CDR3 comprises 15 residues. Based on the CDR3 plus reference TRBV9 and TRBJ1-3, the full variable domain is DSGVTQTPKHLITATGQRVTLRCSPRSGDLSVYWYQQSLDQGLQFLIQYYNGEERAKGNILERFSAQQFPDLHSELNLSSLELGDSALYFCASSVEGQGPNTIYFGEGSWLTVV.

This clone appeared once. The chain is built from TRBV28 and TRBJ2-1; tentative D call: TRBD1 (6 bases). V gave up 7 bases and J gave up 7 bases, with 14 bases separating them. Germline V gives CDR1 MDHEN, CDR2 SYDVKM. CDR3 length equals 13 residues. CDR3 nucleotide sequence: TGTGCCAGCACTACTGGACAGAGGAATGAGCAGTTCTTC. Its protein product is CASTTGQRNEQFF.

The J gene is TRBJ2-3, the V gene TRBV5-4; 12 bases fit TRBD2. This CDR3 region has 16 residues. V was pared by 4 bases and J by 4 bases, with 7 bases of the junction left unmatched. In germline, CDR1 is SGHNT, CDR2 YYREEE (reference sequence). Written as DNA, the CDR3 is TGTGCCAGCAGCCCGACGGCTAGCGGGAGGGCAGATACGCAGTATTTT. It codes for CASSPTASGRADTQYF.

This chain uses TRBV7-9 with TRBJ2-7; D gene ambiguous. The CDR3 length is 12 residues. Trimming took off 2 bases at V and 3 bases at J, with 5 bases between the two ends. CDR1 SEHNR and CDR2 FQNEAQ come from the germline V gene (reference sequence). CDR3 in DNA: TGTGCCAGCAGCTTACACTTCTACGAGCAGTACTTC. This codes for CASSLHFYEQYF.

The table lists this clone with a few counts. The CDR3 spells CASSQDNSGANVLTF. CDR3 sequence (DNA): TGTGCCAGCAGCCAAGACAACTCTGGGGCCAACGTCCTGACTTTC. The chain has TRBV5-4 and TRBJ2-6; D is unresolved. Germline V gene sequence: CDR1 SGHNT, CDR2 YYREEE (reference sequence). The length of the CDR3 is 15 residues. V dropped 4 bases and J dropped 0 bases, with 8 bases sitting between them.

This clone turned up a few times. The chain is built from TRBV5-4 and TRBJ2-5; the D gene is possibly TRBD1 (6 bases). In germline, CDR1 is SGHNT, CDR2 YYREEE (reference sequence). This CDR3 has 15 residues. V gave up 4 bases and J gave up 4 bases, with 17 bases separating them. CDR3 DNA sequence: TGTGCCAGCAGCCCGACCGGGACATTGGGAGAGACCCAGTACTTC. Protein: CASSPTGTLGETQYF.